These T cell receptor beta chains were read from a single sample in a study of T cells in Graves' hyperthyroidism and ophthalmopathy. TCRdb re-called the multiplex PCR reads with MiXCR, one entry per CDR3 protein. Among 500,000 to 550,000 distinct CDR3 sequences listed, 20% were seen once. Sequenced sample: blood. These receptors were taken from a man aged 18 to 29 with Graves' hyperthyroidism. Both conserved end residues are part of each CDR3.

j_gene: TRBJ2-2
v_gene: TRBV27
CDR3aa: CASTPGGEAGELFF

j_gene: TRBJ2-3
v_gene: TRBV20-1
CDR3aa: CSASPGGITDTQYF

j_gene: TRBJ1-5
v_gene: TRBV20-1
CDR3aa: CSARDQAAYNQPQHF

j_gene: TRBJ2-7
v_gene: TRBV10-2
CDR3aa: CASRGWDSSSYEQYF

j_gene: TRBJ2-2
v_gene: TRBV28
CDR3aa: CASSFRDRAGELFF

j_gene: TRBJ2-7
v_gene: TRBV6-2/TRBV6-3
CDR3aa: CASRLGASGGPQQYF

j_gene: TRBJ1-1
v_gene: TRBV6-6
CDR3aa: CASSQSLNTEAFF

j_gene: TRBJ2-1
v_gene: TRBV2
CDR3aa: CASWDSYNEQFF

j_gene: TRBJ2-7
v_gene: TRBV6-1
CDR3aa: CASSPTDTGTTYEQYF

j_gene: TRBJ1-2
v_gene: TRBV12-3/TRBV12-4
CDR3aa: CASSLGQVYNYGDTF

j_gene: TRBJ2-7
v_gene: TRBV9
CDR3aa: CASSSHRDASYEQYF

j_gene: TRBJ1-2
v_gene: TRBV13
CDR3aa: CASSLGLTDRAIGYTF

j_gene: TRBJ1-1
v_gene: TRBV20-1
CDR3aa: CSAIGAPSGAFF

j_gene: TRBJ1-1
v_gene: TRBV6-1
CDR3aa: CASRSQGRTEAFF

j_gene: TRBJ2-7
v_gene: TRBV20-1
CDR3aa: CSADAGLDSYEQYF

j_gene: TRBJ1-2
v_gene: TRBV28
CDR3aa: CASSFSGGASGYTF

j_gene: TRBJ2-5
v_gene: TRBV6-5
CDR3aa: CASSYSTGRETQYF

j_gene: TRBJ1-3
v_gene: TRBV2
CDR3aa: CASSVGSSGNTIYF

j_gene: TRBJ1-2
v_gene: TRBV9
CDR3aa: CASSVGTVGLYGYTF

j_gene: TRBJ1-3
v_gene: TRBV12-3/TRBV12-4
CDR3aa: CASRRDGRDSGNTIYF

j_gene: TRBJ2-2
v_gene: TRBV19
CDR3aa: CASSIFAGANTGELFF

j_gene: TRBJ1-2
v_gene: TRBV7-2
CDR3aa: CASSLPWGGGANYGYTF

j_gene: TRBJ1-1
v_gene: TRBV5-1
CDR3aa: CASSLLWGSNEAFF

j_gene: TRBJ2-7
v_gene: TRBV28
CDR3aa: CASSLGGRTPEQYF